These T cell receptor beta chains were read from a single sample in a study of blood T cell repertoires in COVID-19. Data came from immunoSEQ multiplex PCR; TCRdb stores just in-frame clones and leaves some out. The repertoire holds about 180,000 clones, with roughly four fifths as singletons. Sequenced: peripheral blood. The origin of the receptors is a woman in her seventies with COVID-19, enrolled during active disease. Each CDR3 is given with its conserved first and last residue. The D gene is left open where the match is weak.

CASRPTGGVYGYTF | TRBJ1-2 | TRBD1 | TRBV6-6
CASSQAPAGSGANVLTF | TRBJ2-6 | . | TRBV3-1/TRBV3-2
CASSLGTRAAAFF | TRBJ1-1 | . | TRBV11-2
CASSFLQGLSYGYTF | TRBJ1-2 | . | TRBV5-1
CASSIAPTASGNTIYF | TRBJ1-3 | . | TRBV19
CATSDQGGPETQYF | TRBJ2-5 | TRBD1 | TRBV24-1
CASSLELAPEYETQYF | TRBJ2-5 | TRBD2 | TRBV5-6
CASSPLGGPYEQYF | TRBJ2-7 | . | TRBV13
CASSRGGTPYEQYF | TRBJ2-7 | TRBD1 | TRBV27
CAISGLADNEQFF | TRBJ2-1 | TRBD2 | TRBV10-3
CASSLDSGTGELFF | TRBJ2-2 | . | TRBV11-3
CASSQLPTEIDGYTF | TRBJ1-2 | . | TRBV3-1/TRBV3-2
CASSFGTSGSGGTQYF | TRBJ2-3 | TRBD2 | TRBV7-9
CASSRARSVNRETYGYTF | TRBJ1-2 | . | TRBV6-6
CAIGSTNTRTRSGNEQFF | TRBJ2-1 | TRBD2 | TRBV10-3
CATSQPTGQGAHTQYF | TRBJ2-3 | TRBD1 | TRBV24-1
CASSFGSLTAYGYTF | TRBJ1-2 | . | TRBV7-9
CASSPSGRIPPDTQYF | TRBJ2-3 | TRBD2 | TRBV7-8
CASSLQGSEQYF | TRBJ2-7 | . | TRBV12-3/TRBV12-4
CASTPGPQETQYF | TRBJ2-5 | . | TRBV28
CASSLWREGRDTQYF | TRBJ2-3 | TRBD2 | TRBV28
CASSLEQAPHEQYF | TRBJ2-7 | . | TRBV5-1
CASSQDSAGARRGSGNTIYF | TRBJ1-3 | . | TRBV4-1
CASSPLSSTDTQYF | TRBJ2-3 | . | TRBV18
CASSLAKGQGAYGYTF | TRBJ1-2 | TRBD1 | TRBV7-9
CASSRSGGRDSDTQYF | TRBJ2-3 | . | TRBV4-2
CASSGTAGSYEQYF | TRBJ2-7 | TRBD1 | TRBV5-1
CASSTVGVSTEAFF | TRBJ1-1 | . | TRBV6-5
CASSLARSTDTQYF | TRBJ2-3 | . | TRBV5-1